This T cell receptor beta chain was captured in a study of spatial heterogeneity in lung cancer. Study at large: Matched bulk RNA-seq provided a T cell module score, and TCR transcript counts in tumor regions correlated strongly with it. As counted in raw reads, each unique TCR and UMI combination appeared more than ten times on average. General observations from the study: The number of expanded tumor alpha and beta chains correlated with mutation number.

TCRdb reprocessed the 5' RACE reads via MiXCR and lists one record per CDR3 protein. The sample comprises roughly 9,800 distinct CDR3 sequences, roughly 12% of which are singletons, and roughly 13% rests with the top ten. The germline gives CDR1 MNHEY, CDR2 SVGAGI. The CDR3 totals 15 residues. V lost 2 bases and J lost 7, with 14 bases in between. On this clonotype: Its antigen is as yet unknown.

Time point of the sample: sample taken at primary tumor resection. The rearrangement uses TRBV6-5 and TRBJ2-2; weak D call: TRBD1 (5 bases). The sequence came from a female donor with early-stage non-small cell lung cancer. Sequenced material: lung tumor tissue, taken at surgery. The CDR3 is CASSYNRPYIGELFF. For the CDR3, the DNA is TGTGCCAGCAGTTACAACAGGCCGTACATCGGGGAGCTGTTTTTT.